This T cell receptor beta chain was retrieved from a study of shared clonotypes between healthy human individuals. Notes on the study in general: Generation probabilities were higher for clonotypes shared across all four sorted-subset donors than for unshared ones. The authors expected sequencing depth to affect clonotype sharing among donors.

Sequencing was performed with immunoSEQ multiplex PCR; in TCRdb, only in-frame clones are kept and a portion is missing. Of 950,000 to 1,300,000 clones in the sample, about 76% were seen once. This clone occurred once. As yet, its antigen is unknown. The sequence was obtained from a man in his late teens or twenties in good health. Sequencing was performed on memory CD4+ T cells sorted from blood. Subset defined: CD45RA-negative fraction.

This chain's CDR3 is CASSPGGHATDTQYF. CDR3 nucleotides: TGTGCCAGCAGCCCGGGGGGGCATGCCACAGATACGCAGTATTTT. The chain carries TRBV11-2 and TRBJ2-3, with 8 positions matching TRBD2. This CDR3 has 15 residues. V trimming: 5 bases; J trimming: 2 bases; junction bases outside the gene matches: 6. Germline values: CDR1 SGHAT, CDR2 FQNNGV.